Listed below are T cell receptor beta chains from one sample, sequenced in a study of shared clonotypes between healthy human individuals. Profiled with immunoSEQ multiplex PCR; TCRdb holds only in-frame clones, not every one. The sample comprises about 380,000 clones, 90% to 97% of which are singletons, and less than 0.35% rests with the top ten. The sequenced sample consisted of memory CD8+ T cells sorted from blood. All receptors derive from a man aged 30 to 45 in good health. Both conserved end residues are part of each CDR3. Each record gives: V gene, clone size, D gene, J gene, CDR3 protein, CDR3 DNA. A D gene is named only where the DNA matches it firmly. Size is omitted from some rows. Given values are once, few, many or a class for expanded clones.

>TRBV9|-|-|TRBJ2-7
CASSVDSPYDEQYF
TGTGCCAGCAGCGTAGACAGTCCCTACGACGAGCAGTACTTC
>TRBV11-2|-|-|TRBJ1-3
CASSFWRAGNTIYF
TGTGCCAGCAGCTTTTGGAGGGCTGGAAACACCATATATTTT
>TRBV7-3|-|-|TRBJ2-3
CASSLIGTNTQYF
TGTGCCAGCAGCTTAATAGGGACGAATACGCAGTATTTT
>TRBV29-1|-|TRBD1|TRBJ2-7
CSAVRPGQGYYEQYF
TGCAGCGCAGTAAGACCGGGACAGGGTTACTACGAGCAGTACTTC
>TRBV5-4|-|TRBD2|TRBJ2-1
CASSLRVAGGSEQFF
TGTGCCAGCAGCTTGAGGGTAGCGGGAGGAAGTGAGCAGTTCTTC
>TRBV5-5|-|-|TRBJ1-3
CASSFSDSLGNTIYF
TGTGCCAGCAGCTTTAGCGACAGTCTTGGAAACACCATATATTTT
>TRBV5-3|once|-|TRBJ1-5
CARSLDPGCNQPQHF
TGTGCCAGAAGCTTGGATCCAGGTTGCAATCAGCCCCAGCATTTT
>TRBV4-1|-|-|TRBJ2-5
CASSITGNEETQYF
TGCGCCAGCAGCATCACGGGAAATGAAGAGACCCAGTACTTC
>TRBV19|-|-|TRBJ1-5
CASSIRDSNQPQHF
TGTGCCAGTAGTATCAGAGATAGCAATCAGCCCCAGCATTTT
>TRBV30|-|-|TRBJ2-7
CAWSVRGRVTYEQYF
TGTGCCTGGAGTGTAAGGGGCAGGGTAACCTACGAGCAGTACTTC
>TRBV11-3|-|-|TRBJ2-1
CASSLRSDSSYNEQFF
TGTGCCAGCAGCTTGAGGAGCGACAGCTCCTACAATGAGCAGTTCTTC
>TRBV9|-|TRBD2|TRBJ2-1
CASSVDSLLPGLAGVGPVMKQFF
TGTGCCAGCAGCGTAGATTCCCTGTTACCGGGACTAGCGGGAGTAGGACCGGTAATGAAGCAGTTCTTC
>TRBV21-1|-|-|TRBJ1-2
CASSKNRDRGGYTF
TGTGCCAGCAGCAAAAACCGGGACAGGGGTGGCTACACCTTC
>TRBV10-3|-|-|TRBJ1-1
CAIKDLSNTEAFF
TGTGCCATCAAGGATCTTTCGAACACTGAAGCTTTCTTT
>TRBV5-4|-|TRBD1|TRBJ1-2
CASSLGRMTGANYGYTF
TGTGCCAGCAGCTTAGGTAGGATGACAGGGGCTAACTATGGCTACACCTTC
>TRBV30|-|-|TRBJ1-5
CAWSVRMGYSNQPQHF
TGTGCCTGGAGTGTACGAATGGGTTATAGCAATCAGCCCCAGCATTTT
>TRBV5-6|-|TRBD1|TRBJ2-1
CASSLKGTGLGEQFF
TGTGCCAGCAGCTTGAAAGGGACAGGGCTCGGTGAGCAGTTCTTC
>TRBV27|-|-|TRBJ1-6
CASRPEGGRTPLHF
TGTGCCAGTCGACCCGAGGGGGGTAGGACACCCCTCCACTTT
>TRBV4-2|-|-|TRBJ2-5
CASSQDYQETQYF
TGTGCCAGCAGCCAAGACTACCAAGAGACCCAGTACTTC